This T cell receptor beta chain stems from a study of tumor-infiltrating lymphocytes in primary liver carcinoma (dated by TCRdb to the late 2010s). About the investigation overall: The five patients, three men and two women aged 30 to 69 years, had hepatocellular carcinoma (four) or combined HCC and intrahepatic cholangiocarcinoma (one). Tumors of the five patients were stage T1-T3 N0M0 with maximum diameters of about 4.2 to 10 cm. Samples yielded roughly 3.65 to 7.5 million productive TCRbeta reads; read depth did not differ significantly between tissue types. For each liver tumor, the study sampled five regions along with adjacent normal tissue and blood, and applied TCRbeta repertoire sequencing, expression microarrays and whole-exome sequencing. TCRbeta repertoire sequencing covered approximately 35 specimens from 5 patients: around 25 tumor regions, 5 adjacent noncancerous liver tissues and 5 peripheral blood samples. To link TCRbeta repertoire diversity to the local molecular phenotype, the approximately 24 tumor region samples were profiled with Agilent mRNA microarrays. Reproducibility between technical replicate repertoires was high, with correlation coefficients above 0.98 and mean shared-clone rates about 0.9.

Starting from about 500 ng total RNA, TCRbeta-specific cDNA was produced by reverse transcription with a constant-region primer and ProtoScript II reverse transcriptase. Three nested multiplex PCR rounds, following a slightly modified ARM-PCR procedure, were used to build the TCRbeta libraries. The first two PCR rounds used multiplex TRBV1-TRBV30 forward primers with a Cbeta reverse primer, each for 10 cycles. Sample barcodes and Illumina adapters were attached in a final 25-cycle PCR using Deep VentR polymerase. Before sequencing, amplicons between 200 and 500 bp were purified from gel using a QIAquick gel extraction kit. An Illumina HiSeq 2500 was used to sequence the TCRbeta amplicons with 250-bp paired-end reads. The original pipeline was this. To recover full CDR3 sequences, reads were quality-trimmed using Trimmomatic v0.33 and paired reads were then merged using FLASH v1.2.11. MiGEC v1.2.1b assigned V, D and J germline segments to the rearranged TCRbeta sequences. Clonotype statistics and Shannon-Wiener diversity indices were calculated with VDJtools v1.0.0. To cut down on sampling bias, every analysis after diversity analysis relied on just the 250 most abundant clonotypes from each sample. TCRdb cleaned the public reads at Q25 with fastp, built clones with MiXCR and kept in-frame beta chains. A single entry per CDR3 protein holds the most common genes and DNA from its merged rows. The V and J calls, along with clone size, are taken from TCRdb and not from the paper's own processing. In this sample the table shows 65,000 to 90,000 distinct CDR3 sequences, over 60% of which occur a single time. The ten largest make up around 19% of the sample.

Study-level results and caveats: The study included only five or six patients, and the authors note findings should be validated in a larger study. Only about 8-24% of top clones were present in all five regions of a tumor, suggesting spatial heterogeneity of tumor-infiltrating T cells. Because sequencing covered only the TCR beta chain and unpaired alpha chains were not captured, true repertoire diversity is likely underestimated. Since the samples were bulk and unsorted, there was no way to compare CD4+ and CD8+ T cell repertoires. Repertoire overlap was higher between tumor regions (mean around 35%) than tumor-adjacent (around 17%) or tumor-blood (approximately 15%) pairs, consistent with antigen-driven expansion. Compared with blood, tumors had a significantly larger share of the repertoire taken up by the top 250 clones (p = 0.039).

Without any cell sorting, total RNA and DNA were extracted together from around 18-30 mg of bulk tissue using the AllPrep DNA/RNA mini kit. Between late 2015 and early 2016, several patients in China with histopathologically diagnosed primary liver carcinoma had surgical resection. At the time of sampling, the patients had chronic HBV infection and had not received any treatment. Each tumor was sampled at five spatially separated regions: the tumor centre plus the superior, inferior, left-lateral and right-lateral poles. More than 75% viable tumor cells were found by histology in every tumor sample. Fresh tumor and adjacent tissue pieces were bisected, with one half stored in RNAlater at -80 degrees C and the other half sent for histology. CDR1 and CDR2, looked up from the germline V gene, are MDHEN and SYDVKM. V drops 10 bases and J drops 7 bases, leaving 25 bases in between. Its CDR3 holds 15 amino acids, cysteine through phenylalanine. The CDR3 DNA has 45 bases and is translated from base 1.

This clonotype was found once. Its binding antigen is unknown. Base qualities are not recorded, but no much larger clone differs from it by a single base. A single read constitutes weak evidence. The sample comprised liver tumor tissue from sampling region 1. The intended sense of this specimen's cell subset or site label: tumor region T1, superior pole. This clonotype originated in a man aged 35 to 55 with primary liver carcinoma and hepatitis B virus infection. Recombination linked TRBV28 to TRBJ1-1; a tentative D match to TRBD1 spans 5 bases. The nucleotide sequence is TGTGCCAACAGCAGCGGAGGGGCGGGAGGGGTTGAAGCTTTCTTT. Its translation is CANSSGGAGGVEAFF.